This TCR beta chain was found in a study of CD8 T cells in ankylosing spondylitis. Study observations and caveats: Existing reports had already noted some motif variants in reactive arthritis synovial fluid and blood. One TCR beta motif, made up of roughly 8 highly homologous variants, appeared characteristic of ankylosing spondylitis blood. CD8+ cells made up the disease-linked clones, which were relatively rare in peripheral blood.

In this sample, this clonotype turned up many times. Its antigen is undetermined. Germline V CDR1 and CDR2: SGHDT, YYEEEE. This CDR3 comprises 16 residues. Trimming took 1 base from V and 0 from J, leaving 13 bases between them. From the 5' RACE reads, TCRdb called clonotypes with MiXCR, one entry per CDR3 protein. Of about 150,000 distinct CDR3 sequences listed, 11% are singletons. The chain joins TRBV5-6 to TRBJ1-2; a weak D match, TRBD1 (5 bases). Sequenced sample: blood, either unsorted or a sorted T cell fraction (not recorded which). The sequence came from a female donor with ankylosing spondylitis or in good health (not recorded which). The CDR3 DNA reads as TGTGCCAGCAGCTTGTTGTCCAGGGCATCTAACTATGGCTACACCTTC. Residues: CASSLLSRASNYGYTF.